The 11 T cell receptor beta chains below come from one sample, sequenced in a study of T cell responses to AZD1222 COVID-19 vaccine. TCRdb's copy holds only in-frame clones and misses some; the assay was immunoSEQ multiplex PCR. The data show approximately 150,000 clones, approximately 90% seen once. The specimen comprised peripheral blood, sampled 28 days after the second AZD1222 dose. These receptors were taken from an adult who received the AZD1222 COVID-19 vaccine.

J is TRBJ2-7 and V is TRBV28; 10 positions agree with TRBD2. With 5 bases clipped from V and 4 bases from J, the junction kept 14 bases outside the gene matches. The CDR3 contains 17 residues. The V gene's germline CDR1 is MDHEN and CDR2 SYDVKM. Here the CDR3 reads CASSISASGSGSYEQYF. The CDR3 nucleotides are TGTGCCAGCAGTATTTCGGCTAGCGGGAGTGGGTCTTACGAGCAGTACTTC.

V gene TRBV11-3 combines with J gene TRBJ2-7, with D possibly matching TRBD2 (6 bases). Looked up from germline, CDR1 is SGHNT and CDR2 is YENEEA. V lost 1 base and J 5 bases, leaving 21 bases between the germline ends. The CDR3 consists of 17 residues. The DNA of the CDR3 is TGTGCCAGCAGCTTAGCTCCCGACAGCCGCGGGGTAAACGAGCAGTACTTC. As protein: CASSLAPDSRGVNEQYF. Looking up the rest from reference TRBV11-3 and TRBJ2-7 gives the full variable domain: EAGVVQSPRYKIIEKKQPVAFWCNPISGHNTLYWYLQNLGQGPELLIRYENEEAVDDSQLPKDRFSAERLKGVDSTLKIQPAELGDSAVYLCASSLAPDSRGVNEQYFGPGTRLTVT.

The V and J genes are TRBV4-2 and TRBJ1-1; D gene uncertain. Between the trimmed V and J ends, which lost 0 bases and 5 bases, there was a span of 10 bases. The CDR3 totals 14 residues. Germline V gives CDR1 LGHNA, CDR2 YNFKEQ. CDR3 sequence reads: CASSQDPAGTEAFF. The CDR3 DNA is TGTGCCAGCAGCCAAGATCCGGCGGGGACTGAAGCTTTCTTT.

The chain carries TRBV28 and TRBJ1-1, with TRBD1 identical over 10 bases. The V gene's germline CDR1 is MDHEN and CDR2 SYDVKM. The CDR3 has 15 amino acids. V was pared by 2 bases and J by 5 bases, with 5 bases of the junction left unmatched. CDR3 in DNA: TGTGCCAGCAGTTTAAGACAGGGGGCTGGTACTGAAGCTTTCTTT. It encodes CASSLRQGAGTEAFF.

This chain joins TRBV5-8 and TRBJ2-1; TRBD2 aligns across 7 bases. Per the germline V gene, CDR1 is SGHTS and CDR2 is YDEGEE. CDR3 length: 16 amino acids. J gave up 0 bases and V 4 bases, and 7 bases lay outside the gene matches. CDR3 nucleotide sequence: TGTGCCAGCAGCGCGGGGGAGGTACCCTCCTACAATGAGCAGTTCTTC. It yields the protein CASSAGEVPSYNEQFF.

This chain uses TRBV28 with TRBJ1-1; TRBD1 is a possible D gene (6 bases). The CDR3 spans 17 residues. Looked up from germline, CDR1 is MDHEN and CDR2 is SYDVKM. The V end lost 6 bases, the J end lost 11 bases, and 31 bases lay between the germline ends. The CDR3 DNA reads as TGTGCCAGCAGCCTAGGCGGCAGGGGTCACCCCACCTGGGGGGCTTTCTTT. Protein sequence: CASSLGGRGHPTWGAFF. Together with reference TRBV28 and TRBJ1-1, the CDR3 gives the full variable domain: DVKVTQSSRYLVKRTGEKVFLECVQDMDHENMFWYRQDPGLGLRLIYFSYDVKMKEKGDIPEGYSVSREKKERFSLILESASTNQTSMYLCASSLGGRGHPTWGAFFGQGTRLTVV.

This chain uses TRBV9 with TRBJ1-4, with D hard to call. CDR3 size: 15 residues. The V and J ends lost 3 bases and 4 bases respectively, with 13 bases between them. Looked up from germline, CDR1 is SGDLS and CDR2 is YYNGEE. CDR3 DNA: TGTGCCAGCAGCGCTCAGGAGGGCCTTAATGAAAAACTGTTTTTT. Amino acids: CASSAQEGLNEKLFF.

The table lists this clone with a few counts. The chain joins TRBV5-1 to TRBJ2-7, with TRBD1 identical over 8 bases. V lost 4 bases to trimming and J lost 2 bases; unmatched junction nucleotides: 8. The CDR3 contains 15 residues. The germline V gene encodes CDR1 SGHRS and CDR2 YFSETQ. The CDR3 region has the DNA TGCGCCAGCAGCGCTCCTGGGACAGGCACCTACGAGCAGTACTTC. It codes for CASSAPGTGTYEQYF.

The chain carries TRBV5-8 and TRBJ2-3, with a weak D call TRBD2 (5 bases). Germline V lookup: CDR1 SGHTS, CDR2 YDEGEE. The CDR3 spans 17 residues. The ends were cut back, 2 bases at V and 0 bases at J, with 16 bases in the middle. The CDR3 protein is CASSLGREGMSTDTQYF. The CDR3 coding sequence is TGTGCCAGCAGCTTAGGCCGGGAAGGTATGAGCACAGATACGCAGTATTTT.

This chain joins TRBV7-9 and TRBJ2-7; no definite D call. Germline CDR1 and CDR2: SEHNR and FQNEAQ (reference sequence). This CDR3 spans 13 amino acids. V lost 0 bases and J lost 0, with 3 bases in between. Here the CDR3 reads CASSLASSYEQYF. The CDR3 nucleotides are TGTGCCAGCAGCTTAGCTAGCTCCTACGAGCAGTACTTC. The full variable domain, in which reference TRBV7-9 and TRBJ2-7 provide the parts outside the CDR3, is DTGVSQNPRHKITKRGQNVTFRCDPISEHNRLYWYRQTLGQGPEFLTYFQNEAQLEKSRLLSDRFSAERPKGSFSTLEIQRTEQGDSAMYLCASSLASSYEQYFGPGTRLTVT.

This clone occurred once. The chain is built from TRBV6-5 and TRBJ1-1, with D perhaps matching TRBD1 (6 bases). Germline V gene sequence: CDR1 MNHEY, CDR2 SVGAGI. This CDR3 region has 14 residues. Trimming took off 6 bases at V and 0 bases at J, with 11 bases between the two ends. The CDR3 protein is CASRRQALNTEAFF. The CDR3 DNA sequence: TGTGCCAGCAGAAGACAGGCCTTGAACACTGAAGCTTTCTTT.